A selection of T cell receptor beta chains follows, all from one sample in a study of cytomegalovirus exposure and HLA in healthy donors. Profiling relied on immunoSEQ multiplex PCR, and the TCRdb table lists in-frame clones only, not all of them. The sample records tens of thousands of clones, 96% being singletons. Material for sequencing was PBMCs. Receptors were obtained from a woman between 18 and 29 years old in good health and CMV-seropositive. Each CDR3 is given with its conserved first and last residue. The order of the fields is V gene, clone size, D gene, J gene, CDR3 DNA, CDR3 protein. D genes are given only for firm matches. The size entry is marked missing in some rows and otherwise reads once, few, many or a size class.

>TRBV27|.|TRBD1|TRBJ2-2
TGTGCCAGCAGTTCCTCCGGGACAGGGGCTCTCGGGGAGCTGTTTTTT
CASSSSGTGALGELFF
>TRBV6-5|.|TRBD2|TRBJ2-1
TGTGCCAGCAGCGGGAGGGGGGGTTCCAATGAGCAGTTCTTC
CASSGRGGSNEQFF
>TRBV9|.|.|TRBJ2-3
TGTGCCAGCAGCAAAAGTGTGGGACTCCTCACAGATACGCAGTATTTT
CASSKSVGLLTDTQYF
>TRBV6-5|.|TRBD1|TRBJ2-7
TGTGCCAGCAGTTCTTCCCCGGACAGGAGCTCCTACGAGCAGTACTTC
CASSSSPDRSSYEQYF
>TRBV14|.|.|TRBJ1-1
TGTGCCAGCAGCCTAAGGATCCGGACCCTTGGGGAGACTGAAGCTTTCTTT
CASSLRIRTLGETEAFF
>TRBV15|once|.|TRBJ1-5
TGTGCCACCAGCGCGGACAGTAGCAATCAGCCCCAGCATTTT
CATSADSSNQPQHF
>TRBV19|.|TRBD1|TRBJ2-1
TGTGCCAGTAGTATACAACAGGGGTGGACTTACAATGAGCAGTTCTTC
CASSIQQGWTYNEQFF
>TRBV5-1|once|.|TRBJ2-5
TGCGCCAGCAGCTTGGCTAAAGAGACCCAGTACTTC
CASSLAKETQYF
>TRBV28|.|.|TRBJ2-7
TGTGCCAGCGCGCCTACAGGGACCAACGGCGAGCAGTACTTC
CASAPTGTNGEQYF
>TRBV11-3|.|.|TRBJ1-1
TGTGCCAGCAGCCCCAGGGATAGCACTGAAGCTTTCTTT
CASSPRDSTEAFF
>TRBV6-4|.|.|TRBJ1-1
TGTGCCAGCAGGATGACAGGGAACACTGAAGCTTTCTTT
CASRMTGNTEAFF
>TRBV11-3|.|TRBD2|TRBJ2-3
TGTGCCAGCAGCTTGGGTAGCGGGAGGGCGGGGGATACGCAGTATTTT
CASSLGSGRAGDTQYF
>TRBV7-3|once|.|TRBJ2-3
TGTGCCAGCAGCTTATACGGGACTAGCACAGATACGCAGTATTTT
CASSLYGTSTDTQYF
>TRBV5-1|.|TRBD2|TRBJ2-1
TGCGCCAGCAGCTTCGGACTAGCGGGATATAATGAGCAGTTCTTC
CASSFGLAGYNEQFF
>TRBV9|.|.|TRBJ2-2
TGTGCCAGCAGCGTAGTGGGGGCGGACACCGGGGAGCTGTTTTTT
CASSVVGADTGELFF
>TRBV18|once|.|TRBJ2-3
TGTGCCAGCTCACCAATGGACACCACAGATACGCAGTATTTT
CASSPMDTTDTQYF
>TRBV4-1|.|TRBD1|TRBJ2-2
TGCGCCAGCAGCCAGGGGACAGGGGATTTTTGGGAGCTGTTTTTT
CASSQGTGDFWELFF
>TRBV6-1|few|TRBD2|TRBJ2-1
TGTGCCAGCACCCGGACTAGCGGGAGAGAGCAGTTCTTC
CASTRTSGREQFF
>TRBV29-1|.|TRBD2|TRBJ2-3
TGCAGCGTTGAAAGCGGGATCACAGATACGCAGTATTTT
CSVESGITDTQYF
>TRBV11-2|.|TRBD2|TRBJ2-6
TGTGCCAGCAGCGGACTAGGACCCTTCTCTGGGGCCAACGTCCTGACTTTC
CASSGLGPFSGANVLTF
>TRBV9|.|.|TRBJ2-1
TGTGCCAGCAGCGTTGGAACAGGGACCAAGAACAATGAGCAGTTCTTC
CASSVGTGTKNNEQFF
>TRBV28|.|TRBD2|TRBJ2-7
TGTGCCAGCAGTTCGGGAGGCTCAAGCTCCTACGAGCAGTACTTC
CASSSGGSSSYEQYF
>TRBV29-1|.|TRBD1|TRBJ1-1
TGCAGCGTGGGGACAGGGGCGAACACTGAAGCTTTCTTT
CSVGTGANTEAFF
>TRBV28|.|.|TRBJ2-3
TGTGCCAGCCCCCCTAGCCTTATCGCCTGGCGCACAGATACGCAGTATTTT
CASPPSLIAWRTDTQYF
>TRBV19|.|TRBD1|TRBJ2-6
TGTGCCACTTCCGTAGGGACAGGTAATGGGGCCAACGTCCTGACTTTC
CATSVGTGNGANVLTF
>TRBV7-9|.|TRBD2|TRBJ2-3
TGTGCCAGCAGCTCCTTCAGCGGGAGCATCCAAGATACGCAGTATTTT
CASSSFSGSIQDTQYF
>TRBV18|.|.|TRBJ2-3
TGTGCCAGCTCAGCGTCCAACCTTATTATCACAGATACGCAGTATTTT
CASSASNLIITDTQYF
>TRBV14|.|TRBD2|TRBJ2-7
TGTGCCAGCAGCCGCCTAGCGGACTACGAGCAGTACTTC
CASSRLADYEQYF
>TRBV2|.|TRBD1|TRBJ2-4
TGTGCCAGCAGTGCCGGAGCGCCGGGACAGGGTAGAAGGGACATTCAGTACTTC
CASSAGAPGQGRRDIQYF
>TRBV28|.|TRBD1|TRBJ2-1
TGTGCCAGCAGTATAACAGGGGGCGCGCACAATGAGCAGTTCTTC
CASSITGGAHNEQFF
>TRBV15|.|TRBD2|TRBJ2-3
TGTGCCACCAGCAGAGATTTTATGCGGGAGGTCACAGATACGCAGTATTTT
CATSRDFMREVTDTQYF
>TRBV4-3|.|.|TRBJ2-7
TGCGCCAGCAGCCAAGACTCGGCCAGGGTCTACGAGCAGTACTTC
CASSQDSARVYEQYF
>TRBV2|.|TRBD2|TRBJ2-7
TGTGCCAGCAGTCGACTAGCGGGAGCGGGCTACGAGCAGTACTTC
CASSRLAGAGYEQYF
>TRBV4-1|.|TRBD2|TRBJ2-6
TGCGCCAGCAGCCCGGGACTAGCGGATCCTGGGGCCAACGTCCTGACTTTC
CASSPGLADPGANVLTF
>TRBV11-3|.|TRBD2|TRBJ2-7
TGTGCCAGCAGCTTGGGACTAGCGGGAGAGCAGTACTTC
CASSLGLAGEQYF
>TRBV7-6|.|TRBD2|TRBJ2-3
TGTGCCAGCAAGCCGGGGACTAGTGACGGAGATACGCAGTATTTT
CASKPGTSDGDTQYF
>TRBV27|.|TRBD2|TRBJ2-2
TGTGCCAGCAGTTTATCGGGAGGCGGGAGAGGCTGGAACACCGGGGAGCTGTTTTTT
CASSLSGGGRGWNTGELFF
>TRBV10-3|.|TRBD1|TRBJ2-3
TGTGCCATCAGGCCTTCCGGGACAGGCGAGACCTCTAGCACAGATACGCAGTATTTT
CAIRPSGTGETSSTDTQYF
>TRBV5-6|.|.|TRBJ2-5
TGTGCCAGCAGCTTGGAGGGACTGGCGAGAGAGACCCAGTACTTC
CASSLEGLARETQYF
>TRBV11-2|.|TRBD2|TRBJ2-1
TGTGCCAGCAGCTACTTAGCGGGAGTGAGCAATGAGCAGTTCTTC
CASSYLAGVSNEQFF
>TRBV5-1|.|.|TRBJ2-1
TGCGCCAGCAGCTCAGCAGGAGGGAATGAGCAGTTCTTC
CASSSAGGNEQFF
>TRBV6-1|.|TRBD2|TRBJ2-7
TGTGCCAGCAGTGAAATCGGTAGCGGGTTCTCCTACGAGCAGTACTTC
CASSEIGSGFSYEQYF
>TRBV4-3|.|.|TRBJ2-7
TGCGCCAGCAGCCAAGATCGGCAGGGGACCTACGAGCAGTACTTC
CASSQDRQGTYEQYF
>TRBV29-1|.|TRBD2|TRBJ2-1
TGCAGCGTTGAAGAGTATGGTAGCGGGGCTGACTACAATGAGCAGTTCTTC
CSVEEYGSGADYNEQFF
>TRBV7-9|.|TRBD2|TRBJ2-7
TGTGCCAGCAGCTCACACCTAGCGGGAGAAATCTACGAGCAGTACTTC
CASSSHLAGEIYEQYF
>TRBV27|.|TRBD2|TRBJ2-5
TGTGCCAGCAGTTTGCTTAGCGGGGTGCTCGGGGCCCAGTACTTC
CASSLLSGVLGAQYF
>TRBV5-6|once|TRBD1|TRBJ2-5
TGTGCCAGCAGCGGGGGGACAGGGCCGGGGGAGACCCAGTACTTC
CASSGGTGPGETQYF
>TRBV28|.|.|TRBJ2-3
TGTGCCAGCAGTTTGGGGGCCGCGGGCACAGATACGCAGTATTTT
CASSLGAAGTDTQYF
>TRBV5-4|.|TRBD1|TRBJ1-1
TGTGCCAGCAGCGTAGAACAGGGGGCAGTGGGGAACACTGAAGCTTTCTTT
CASSVEQGAVGNTEAFF
>TRBV9|.|TRBD2|TRBJ2-1
TGTGCCAGCAGCACCAACGAACTAGCGGGAGTCAGCAATGAGCAGTTCTTC
CASSTNELAGVSNEQFF
>TRBV25-1|once|.|TRBJ2-7
TGTGCCAGCAGTGCCGGGGACTCCTACGAGCAGTACTTC
CASSAGDSYEQYF
>TRBV28|.|.|TRBJ2-7
TGTGCCAGCAGTTTCTACGGGAGTCTATCCTACGAGCAGTACTTC
CASSFYGSLSYEQYF